Listed below are T cell receptor beta chains from one sample, sequenced in a study of multiple sclerosis patients with progressive multifocal leukoencephalopathy. Repertoires were generated with immunoSEQ multiplex PCR, while TCRdb's copy carries only in-frame clones and drops some. Of about 31,000 clones in the sample, more than 70% were seen once. The sample consisted of PBMCs, taken from a patient treated with natalizumab. These receptor sequences come from a young woman with progressive multifocal leukoencephalopathy. CDR3s include the opening cysteine and the closing phenylalanine or tryptophan. D genes are given only for firm matches. Clone size is shown for a subset of rows, as once, few, many or a class of expanded clone.

J gene: TRBJ2-1; V gene: TRBV6-5; CDR3 length: 14; clone size: -; D gene: TRBD2; CDR3 protein: CASRGGRGYNEQFF; CDR3 DNA: TGTGCCAGCAGAGGCGGGAGGGGGTACAATGAGCAGTTCTTC
J gene: TRBJ2-7; V gene: TRBV9; CDR3 length: 15; clone size: -; D gene: TRBD1; CDR3 protein: CASSPRTGTSYEQYF; CDR3 DNA: TGTGCCAGCAGCCCTCGGACAGGGACATCCTACGAGCAGTACTTC
J gene: TRBJ2-1; V gene: TRBV4-3; CDR3 length: 15; clone size: -; D gene: TRBD2; CDR3 protein: CASSQVAAGGSEQFF; CDR3 DNA: TGCGCCAGCAGCCAAGTAGCCGCGGGGGGGAGTGAGCAGTTCTTC
J gene: TRBJ2-7; V gene: TRBV2; CDR3 length: 14; clone size: -; D gene: TRBD1; CDR3 protein: CASSLGQGAYEQYF; CDR3 DNA: TGTGCCAGCAGCTTGGGACAGGGGGCCTACGAGCAGTACTTC
J gene: TRBJ1-1; V gene: TRBV29-1; CDR3 length: 10; clone size: -; D gene: -; CDR3 protein: CSVGVNEAFF; CDR3 DNA: TGCAGCGTTGGAGTGAATGAAGCTTTCTTT
J gene: TRBJ1-5; V gene: TRBV6-1; CDR3 length: 12; clone size: -; D gene: -; CDR3 protein: CASSEGNQPQHF; CDR3 DNA: TGTGCCAGCAGTGAAGGTAATCAGCCCCAGCATTTT
J gene: TRBJ1-1; V gene: TRBV5-6; CDR3 length: 16; clone size: -; D gene: -; CDR3 protein: CASSFGLFAMNTEAFF; CDR3 DNA: TGTGCCAGCAGCTTCGGACTGTTTGCGATGAACACTGAAGCTTTCTTT
J gene: TRBJ2-7; V gene: TRBV7-9; CDR3 length: 15; clone size: -; D gene: TRBD1; CDR3 protein: CASSPKGTGLYEQYF; CDR3 DNA: TGTGCCAGCAGCCCAAAAGGGACAGGCCTCTACGAGCAGTACTTC
J gene: TRBJ1-5; V gene: TRBV7-2; CDR3 length: 16; clone size: -; D gene: -; CDR3 protein: CASSLVGRGSNQPQHF; CDR3 DNA: TGTGCCAGCAGCTTAGTGGGCAGGGGAAGCAATCAGCCCCAGCATTTT
J gene: TRBJ1-4; V gene: TRBV18; CDR3 length: 12; clone size: few; D gene: -; CDR3 protein: CASSPTAGRLFF; CDR3 DNA: TGTGCCAGCTCACCAACGGCAGGGAGACTGTTTTTT
J gene: TRBJ2-1; V gene: TRBV23-1; CDR3 length: 16; clone size: -; D gene: TRBD1; CDR3 protein: CASSHQDWGQENEQFF; CDR3 DNA: TGCGCCAGCAGTCATCAGGACTGGGGACAGGAAAATGAGCAGTTCTTC
J gene: TRBJ2-1; V gene: TRBV28; CDR3 length: 17; clone size: -; D gene: TRBD1; CDR3 protein: CASSFPTQTGGGNEQFF; CDR3 DNA: TGTGCCAGCAGTTTCCCAACACAAACAGGGGGCGGCAATGAGCAGTTCTTC
J gene: TRBJ2-2; V gene: TRBV30; CDR3 length: 12; clone size: -; D gene: -; CDR3 protein: CAWSVQAGELFF; CDR3 DNA: TGTGCCTGGAGTGTGCAGGCCGGGGAGCTGTTTTTT
J gene: TRBJ2-7; V gene: TRBV6-1; CDR3 length: 15; clone size: -; D gene: TRBD2; CDR3 protein: CASSLRVTSGYEQYF; CDR3 DNA: TGTGCCAGCAGCCTTAGAGTTACTAGCGGTTACGAGCAGTACTTC
J gene: TRBJ2-2; V gene: TRBV7-9; CDR3 length: 15; clone size: -; D gene: -; CDR3 protein: CASSLGLPNTGELFF; CDR3 DNA: TGTGCCAGCAGCTTAGGGCTGCCGAACACCGGGGAGCTGTTTTTT
J gene: TRBJ2-1; V gene: TRBV29-1; CDR3 length: 13; clone size: -; D gene: TRBD2; CDR3 protein: CSVAWAGGGEQFF; CDR3 DNA: TGCAGCGTAGCCTGGGCGGGGGGCGGTGAGCAGTTCTTC
J gene: TRBJ2-1; V gene: TRBV6-1; CDR3 length: 16; clone size: -; D gene: -; CDR3 protein: CASSERRGPSYNEQFF; CDR3 DNA: TGTGCCAGCAGTGAACGGCGGGGGCCCTCCTACAATGAGCAGTTCTTC
J gene: TRBJ2-7; V gene: TRBV7-8; CDR3 length: 15; clone size: -; D gene: -; CDR3 protein: CASSLARLGLAEQYF; CDR3 DNA: TGTGCCAGCAGCTTAGCGCGGCTGGGCCTAGCGGAGCAGTACTTC
J gene: TRBJ2-1; V gene: TRBV4-1; CDR3 length: 14; clone size: -; D gene: -; CDR3 protein: CASSETGDYNEQFF; CDR3 DNA: TGCGCCAGCAGCGAAACCGGGGACTACAATGAGCAGTTCTTC
J gene: TRBJ1-1; V gene: TRBV5-4; CDR3 length: 14; clone size: -; D gene: -; CDR3 protein: CASSLRGTNTEAFF; CDR3 DNA: TGTGCCAGCAGCTTGAGGGGGACGAACACTGAAGCTTTCTTT